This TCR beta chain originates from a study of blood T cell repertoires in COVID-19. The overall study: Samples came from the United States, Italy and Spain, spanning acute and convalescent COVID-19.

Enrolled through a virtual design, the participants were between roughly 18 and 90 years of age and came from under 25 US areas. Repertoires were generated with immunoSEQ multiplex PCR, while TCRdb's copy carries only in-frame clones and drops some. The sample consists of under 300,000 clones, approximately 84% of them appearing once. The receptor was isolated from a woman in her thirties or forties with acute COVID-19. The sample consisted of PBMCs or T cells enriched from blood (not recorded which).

The CDR3 sequence: CASSLVLAENYNEQFF. DNA for the CDR3: TGTGCCAGCAGCTTAGTTCTAGCGGAAAACTACAATGAGCAGTTCTTC. The chain has TRBV7-9 and TRBJ2-1, with TRBD2 identical over 7 bases. V lost 1 base, J lost 3 bases, and 6 bases stayed unmatched. The CDR3 contains 16 residues. Germline CDR1 is SEHNR and CDR2 is FQNEAQ (reference sequence).